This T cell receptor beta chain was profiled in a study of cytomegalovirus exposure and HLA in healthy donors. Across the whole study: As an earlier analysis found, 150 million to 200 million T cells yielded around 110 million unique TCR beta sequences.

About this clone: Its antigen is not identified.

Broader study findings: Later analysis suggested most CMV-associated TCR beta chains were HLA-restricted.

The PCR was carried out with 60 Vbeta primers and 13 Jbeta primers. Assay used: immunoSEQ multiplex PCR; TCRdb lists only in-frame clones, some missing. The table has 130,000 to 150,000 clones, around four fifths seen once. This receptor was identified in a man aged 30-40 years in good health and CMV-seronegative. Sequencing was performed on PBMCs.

The CDR3 is CASSSGTGWDNEQFF. The CDR3 nucleotides read TGCGCCAGCAGCTCCGGGACAGGGTGGGACAATGAGCAGTTCTTC. The gene calls are TRBV5-1 and TRBJ2-1; 9 bases align to TRBD1. V shed 3 bases and J 5 bases; nucleotides not matched to a gene: 6. The CDR3 loop spans 15 amino acids. CDR1 SGHRS and CDR2 YFSETQ come from the germline V gene.